The 16 T cell receptor beta chains listed next were all sequenced from one sample in a study of blood T cell repertoires in COVID-19. The protocol was immunoSEQ multiplex PCR, while the TCRdb copy is restricted to in-frame clones and leaves out a portion. Of about 92,000 clones in the sample, roughly 80% were seen once. The specimen was peripheral blood. All receptors derive from a man in his forties or fifties who had recovered from COVID-19.

The rearrangement links TRBV5-1 to TRBJ1-2, with D unresolved. Germline CDR1 and CDR2: SGHRS and YFSETQ. This CDR3 contains 13 residues. Trimming stripped 0 bases from V and 6 bases from J, with 9 bases between. The CDR3 coding sequence is TGCGCCAGCAGCTTGGCGGGGATGGATGGCTACACCTTC. Translating gives CASSLAGMDGYTF.

V and J are TRBV5-1 and TRBJ2-1; 9 bases agree with TRBD1. The CDR3 spans 12 residues. The germline gives CDR1 SGHRS, CDR2 YFSETQ. With 2 bases clipped from V and 12 bases from J, the junction kept 3 bases outside the gene matches. The CDR3 DNA follows: TGCGCCAGCAGCTTAGGACAGGGGTGGCAGTTCTTC. Amino acids: CASSLGQGWQFF.

This clone was observed a single time. The V and J genes are TRBV12-3 or TRBV12-4 and TRBJ2-5, with TRBD1 matching 9 bases. The CDR3 has 11 amino acids. V lost 8 bases to trimming and J lost 5 bases; unmatched junction nucleotides: 0. This chain's CDR3 is CASGQGETQYF. In nucleotides, the CDR3 is TGTGCCAGCGGACAGGGGGAGACCCAGTACTTC.

The chain links TRBV25-1 to TRBJ2-7, with D possibly being TRBD2 (5 bases). V lost 2 bases and J lost 0, with 11 bases in between. Germline CDR1 reads MGHDK; CDR2 reads SYGVNS. The CDR3 totals 15 residues. CDR3 sequence: CASSEGRGYSYEQYF. For the CDR3, the DNA is TGTGCCAGCAGTGAAGGGAGAGGGTACTCCTACGAGCAGTACTTC.

The chain joins TRBV5-1 to TRBJ1-2; 8 bases are a match to TRBD1. This CDR3 contains 14 residues. CDR1 and CDR2 from the germline V gene are SGHRS and YFSETQ. V lost 3 bases and J lost 3; bases outside the gene matches: 4. CDR3 loop: CASSSGQGYYGYTF. The CDR3 DNA reads TGCGCCAGCAGCTCCGGACAGGGTTACTATGGCTACACCTTC.

Only one count was recorded for this clone. The rearrangement links TRBV9 to TRBJ1-5, with D possibly TRBD1 on 6 matching bases. The germline V and J ends were trimmed by 1 base and 7 bases, with 9 bases remaining between them. Germline V CDR1 and CDR2: SGDLS, YYNGEE. The CDR3 totals 13 residues. The CDR3 DNA is TGTGCCAGCAGCGTACAGGGGCACCAGCCCCAGCATTTT. The encoded protein is CASSVQGHQPQHF.

The chain's CDR3 is CATSSPPGQGGTEAFF. In DNA form, the CDR3 reads TGTGCCACCAGCAGTCCTCCGGGACAGGGGGGCACTGAAGCTTTCTTT. The chain has TRBV15 and TRBJ1-1, with 11 nucleotides matching TRBD1. The CDR3 loop spans 16 amino acids. Germline CDR1 reads LNHNV; CDR2 reads YYDKDF (reference sequence). The V gene end was trimmed by 3 bases and the J gene end by 4 bases; junction bases not matched to a gene: 7. The whole variable domain, remainder taken from reference TRBV15 and TRBJ1-1, is DAMVIQNPRYQVTQFGKPVTLSCSQTLNHNVMYWYQQKSSQAPKLLFHYYDKDFNNEADTPDNFQSRRPNTSFCFLDIRSPGLGDTAMYLCATSSPPGQGGTEAFFGQGTRLTVV.

The chain carries TRBV13 and TRBJ2-7, with 9 bases lining up with TRBD1. This CDR3 is built from 17 residues. The ends lost 3 bases at V and 1 base at J; junction bases unmatched: 10. The germline V gene encodes CDR1 PRHDT and CDR2 FYEKMQ (reference sequence). The CDR3, as DNA: TGTGCCAGCAGCTTCGGGACAGGGATTACTCGGTCCTACGAGCAGTACTTC. It is translated as CASSFGTGITRSYEQYF.

The V gene is TRBV6-5, the J gene TRBJ2-3, with D perhaps TRBD1 (6 bases). CDR1 and CDR2 (germline): MNHEY, SVGAGI. V shed 2 bases and J shed 3 bases, with 12 bases lying between them. This CDR3 has 15 residues. CDR3 in DNA: TGTGCCAGCAGTTACAAGGGGGTCGGGACAGATACGCAGTATTTT. Its protein is CASSYKGVGTDTQYF.

The CDR3 nucleotides are TGTGCCAGCAGCCGCAGGGGGCCTCGCTATGGCTACACCTTC. This codes for CASSRRGPRYGYTF. The V call is TRBV14, the J call TRBJ1-2; TRBD1 matches 8 bases. V lost 4 bases to trimming and J lost 4 bases; unmatched junction nucleotides: 5. This CDR3 is 14 amino acids long. Germline CDR1 and CDR2: SGHDN and FVKESK.

This clone turned up a few times. The chain is built from TRBV5-8 and TRBJ2-7; D is perhaps TRBD1 (6 bases). Between the trimmed V and J ends, which lost 3 bases and 6 bases, there was a span of 16 bases. CDR3 size: 14 residues. Germline V gene data show CDR1 as SGHTS and CDR2 as YDEGEE. CDR3 in amino acids: CASSWKTGRSEQYF. The CDR3 nucleotides read TGTGCCAGCAGCTGGAAGACAGGACGTAGCGAGCAGTACTTC.

The V gene is TRBV19, the J gene TRBJ2-6; 7 nucleotides agree with TRBD1. CDR1 is LNHDA and CDR2 is SQIVND in the germline V gene (reference sequence). J lost 0 bases, V lost 8 bases, and 4 bases had no gene match. CDR3 length: 15 amino acids. Written as DNA, the CDR3 is TGTGCCAGTGGGGACAGAGTCTCTGGGGCCAACGTCCTGACTTTC. It encodes CASGDRVSGANVLTF.

The V gene is TRBV7-6, the J gene TRBJ2-6; 8 nucleotides agree with TRBD1. Unmatched junction bases numbered 2, after V lost 1 base and J lost 0 bases. The CDR3 has 17 residues. CDR1 SGHVS and CDR2 FNYEAQ come from the germline V gene. The CDR3 nucleotides are TGTGCCAGCAGCTTAGAAGGACAGGGCTCTGGGGCCAACGTCCTGACTTTC. This translates into CASSLEGQGSGANVLTF.

This chain uses TRBV6-5 with TRBJ1-1; 8 nucleotides agree with TRBD1. Germline V gives CDR1 MNHEY, CDR2 SVGAGI. This CDR3 comprises 13 residues. The junction had 3 bases not matched to a gene; V was cut back by 5 bases and J by 4 bases. The CDR3 nucleotides read TGTGCCAGCAGTCAAACAGGGGGCACTGAAGCTTTCTTT. Its translation is CASSQTGGTEAFF.

The chain couples TRBV18 to TRBJ2-1, with 8 bases that match TRBD2. V lost 4 bases and J lost 4; bases outside the gene matches: 3. The V gene's germline CDR1 is KGHSH and CDR2 LQKENI. The CDR3 sequence is 14 residues long. The CDR3 sequence: CASSQLAVYNEQFF. The CDR3 DNA follows: TGTGCCAGCTCACAACTAGCGGTTTACAATGAGCAGTTCTTC.

V and J are TRBV6-5 and TRBJ2-7; the D gene is possibly TRBD1 (5 bases). Trimming removed 8 bases at V and 7 bases at J, with 18 bases between. Germline CDR1 MNHEY, CDR2 SVGAGI. The CDR3 has 13 residues. The CDR3 spells CASSAPGSVEQYF. CDR3 nucleotide sequence: TGTGCCAGCTCCGCCCCAGGGTCCGTTGAGCAGTACTTC.